Following are 9 T cell receptor beta chains from one sample sequenced in a study of blood T cell repertoires in COVID-19. The repertoire was sequenced with immunoSEQ multiplex PCR; TCRdb's copy has only in-frame clones and lacks some. The table records about 50,000 clones, roughly 88% of them present only once. The sequenced material came from peripheral blood. These TCRs come from a human donor in a cohort sampled during active COVID-19.

This clone was seen once. The genes are TRBV18 and TRBJ2-7; TRBD1 agrees at 9 bases. The length of the CDR3 is 17 residues. Germline V CDR1 and CDR2: KGHSH, LQKENI. The V and J ends lost 3 bases and 5 bases, in that order; junction bases with no gene match: 14. The CDR3 region has the DNA TGTGCCAGCTCACCCCTTGAAACGAGGACAGGGGTAAACGAGCAGTACTTC. Encoded protein: CASSPLETRTGVNEQYF.

J is TRBJ2-2 and V is TRBV5-1; 8 positions agree with TRBD1. Germline CDR1 SGHRS, CDR2 YFSETQ. V dropped 4 bases and J dropped 3; count of bases not matched to a gene: 2. The CDR3 totals 14 residues. CDR3: CASSPGQDTGELFF. The CDR3 DNA follows: TGCGCCAGCAGCCCGGGACAGGACACCGGGGAGCTGTTTTTT.

The chain employs TRBV11-2 and TRBJ1-2; 7 positions agree with TRBD1. The junction had 17 bases not matched to a gene; V was cut back by 3 bases and J by 4 bases. CDR3 length: 18 residues. In germline, CDR1 is SGHAT, CDR2 FQNNGV. The CDR3 reads CASSFPWFRQGVAYGYTF. For the CDR3, the DNA is TGTGCCAGCAGCTTCCCCTGGTTTAGGCAGGGGGTCGCCTATGGCTACACCTTC. Full variable domain (remainder filled in from reference TRBV11-2 and TRBJ1-2): EAGVAQSPRYKIIEKRQSVAFWCNPISGHATLYWYQQILGQGPKLLIQFQNNGVVDDSQLPKDRFSAERLKGVDSTLKIQPAKLEDSAVYLCASSFPWFRQGVAYGYTFGSGTRLTVV.

The chain links TRBV30 to TRBJ2-2; 7 bases match TRBD2. CDR1 GTSNPN and CDR2 SVGIG come from the germline V gene (reference sequence). The CDR3 runs to 12 residues. V shed 4 bases and J 6 bases; nucleotides not matched to a gene: 2. This CDR3 reads CAWIRGAGELFF. For the CDR3, the DNA is TGTGCCTGGATTCGGGGGGCCGGGGAGCTGTTTTTT.

The chain recombines TRBV6-2 or TRBV6-3 with TRBJ1-5; TRBD1 might be the D (6 bases). The CDR3 is 14 residues long. CDR1 is MNHEY, CDR2 SVGEGT, per germline. Trimming stripped 4 bases from V and 3 bases from J, with 10 bases between. CDR3 DNA: TGTGCCAGCAGTTCGACAGGTACCAATCAGCCCCAGCATTTT. As protein: CASSSTGTNQPQHF.

The V and J genes are TRBV27 and TRBJ2-7; D remains unclear. CDR3 length: 14 amino acids. V was clipped by 3 bases and J by 2 bases, with 11 bases between them. The germline V gene has CDR1 MNHEY and CDR2 SMNVEV (reference sequence). As DNA, the CDR3 is TGTGCCAGCAGTTTTTTTGGCAAAACCTACGAGCAGTACTTC. Its translation is CASSFFGKTYEQYF.

This clone occurred once. The chain carries TRBV27 and TRBJ1-6; D unresolved. This CDR3 has 15 residues. Trimming pared 9 bases from V and 0 bases from J, leaving 12 bases between. Per germline, CDR1 MNHEY and CDR2 SMNVEV (reference sequence). The CDR3 is CASNSISSYNSPLHF. The CDR3 DNA sequence: TGTGCCAGTAACAGTATAAGCTCCTATAATTCACCCCTCCACTTT.

The rearrangement uses TRBV27 and TRBJ1-6, with D hard to call. The V and J ends lost 3 bases and 10 bases respectively, with 13 bases between them. Germline loops: CDR1 MNHEY, CDR2 SMNVEV (reference sequence). The CDR3 consists of 14 residues. The CDR3 loop reads CASSFALFESPLHF. DNA of the CDR3: TGTGCCAGCAGTTTCGCTCTTTTTGAGTCACCCCTCCACTTT.

The chain has TRBV6-5 and TRBJ2-7; no clear D gene. The CDR3 runs to 14 residues. CDR1 is MNHEY, CDR2 SVGAGI, per germline. V lost 11 bases to trimming and J lost 0 bases, with 17 bases between them. CDR3 DNA sequence: TGTGCCGCCCGGCTGGTGGGCTCCTCCTACGAGCAGTACTTC. This gives the protein CAARLVGSSYEQYF.